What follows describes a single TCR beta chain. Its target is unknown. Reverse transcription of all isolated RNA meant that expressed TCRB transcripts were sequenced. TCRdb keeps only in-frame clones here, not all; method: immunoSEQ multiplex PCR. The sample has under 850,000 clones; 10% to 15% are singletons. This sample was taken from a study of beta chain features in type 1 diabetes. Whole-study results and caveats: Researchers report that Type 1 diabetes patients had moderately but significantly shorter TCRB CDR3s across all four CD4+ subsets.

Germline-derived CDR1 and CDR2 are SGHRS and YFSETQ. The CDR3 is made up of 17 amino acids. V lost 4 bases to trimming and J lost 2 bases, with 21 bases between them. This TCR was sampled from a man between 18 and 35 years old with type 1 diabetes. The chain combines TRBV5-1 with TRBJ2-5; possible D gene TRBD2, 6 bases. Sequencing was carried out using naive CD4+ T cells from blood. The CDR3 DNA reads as TGCGCCAGCAGCCTTTCCGGAGGGAATGGAAATCAAGAGACCCAGTACTTC. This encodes CASSLSGGNGNQETQYF.